Below are 10 T cell receptor beta chains sequenced from a single sample in a study of T cell repertoires in cytomegalovirus infection. TCRdb redid the calling of the reads with MiXCR, one entry per CDR3 protein. The sample lists more than 400,000 distinct CDR3 sequences; around 27% were seen once. The specimen sequenced was PBMCs. These receptors were obtained from a human donor in good health (CMV status not recorded). Some clones in this sample may be carry-over from other donors' samples.

V and J are TRBV6-2 or TRBV6-3 and TRBJ2-1; D is possibly TRBD1 (5 bases). Per the germline V gene, CDR1 is MNHEY and CDR2 is SVGEGT. The V gene lost 5 bases and the J gene lost 8 bases, with 13 bases spanning the gap. The CDR3 consists of 13 residues. This CDR3 reads CASSQRLGDEQFF. In nucleotides, the CDR3 is TGTGCCAGCAGTCAAAGGTTAGGGGATGAGCAGTTCTTC.

The table lists this clonotype with a few counts. The chain joins TRBV12-3 or TRBV12-4 to TRBJ1-1; D call uncertain. This CDR3 is 13 amino acids long. Trimming took 3 bases from V and 4 from J, leaving 9 bases between them. CDR3 region: CASSFTAGTEAFF. CDR3 sequence (DNA): TGTGCCAGCAGTTTTACGGCGGGCACTGAAGCTTTCTTT.

The J gene is TRBJ2-3, the V gene TRBV6-2 or TRBV6-3, with 10 bases lining up with TRBD2. V trimming: 8 bases; J trimming: 2 bases; junction bases outside the gene matches: 4. The CDR3 covers 14 residues. CDR1 is MNHEY, CDR2 SVGEGT, per germline. CDR3 protein: CASRTSGHTDTQYF. The CDR3 nucleotides are TGTGCCAGCCGGACTAGCGGACACACAGATACGCAGTATTTT.

The rearrangement uses TRBV20-1 and TRBJ2-4; no definite D call. The CDR3 length is 12 residues. Trimming pared 6 bases from V and 9 bases from J, leaving 15 bases between. Germline CDR1 is DFQATT and CDR2 is SNEGSKA (reference sequence). The CDR3 DNA reads as TGCAGTGCCTGGGGATCAGTCGGCATTCAGTACTTC. Amino acids: CSAWGSVGIQYF.

This clonotype was found many times. The chain carries TRBV7-2 and TRBJ2-1; 8 nucleotides align to TRBD2. Trimming cost V 5 bases and J 9 bases; bases outside gene matches: 12. The germline V gene has CDR1 SGHTA and CDR2 FQGNSA. The length of the CDR3 is 15 residues. The CDR3 protein is CASSPGPGGHGEQFF. The CDR3 DNA follows: TGTGCCAGCAGCCCGGGACCGGGAGGGCACGGTGAGCAGTTCTTC.

The chain's CDR3 is CASSGASGRARGEQFF. In nucleotides, the CDR3 is TGCGCCAGCAGTGGAGCCAGCGGGAGGGCCCGAGGTGAGCAGTTCTTC. This chain connects TRBV10-1 to TRBJ2-1, with 10 bases matching TRBD2. V gave up 4 bases and J gave up 9 bases; unmatched junction bases: 12. CDR1 WNHNN and CDR2 SYGVQD come from the germline V gene (reference sequence). CDR3 size: 16 residues.

This clonotype was seen a few times. The genes are TRBV10-3 and TRBJ2-3; TRBD2 is a possible D gene (6 bases). CDR3 length: 14 amino acids. The V and J ends lost 3 bases and 11 bases respectively, with 18 bases between them. CDR1 is ENHRY and CDR2 is SYGVKD in the germline V gene. CDR3 DNA: TGTGCCATCAGTGATCGGTGGGGGGACGGCAAGCAGTATTTT. It specifies CAISDRWGDGKQYF.

This clonotype showed up many times. The rearrangement links TRBV7-2 to TRBJ2-1; 7 bases map to TRBD2. With V trimmed by 5 bases and J by 6 bases, 10 bases remained unmatched. The germline V gene encodes CDR1 SGHTA and CDR2 FQGNSA. The CDR3 totals 15 residues. DNA for the CDR3: TGTGCCAGCAGCCAAGCTAGCGGAGGCGGCAATGAGCAGTTCTTC. It translates to CASSQASGGGNEQFF.

The chain joins TRBV28 to TRBJ1-1; TRBD1 might be the D (5 bases). The CDR3 sequence is 13 residues long. Trimming cost V 8 bases and J 5 bases, with 15 bases left between them. Germline-derived CDR1 and CDR2 are MDHEN and SYDVKM. CDR3 nucleotides: TGTGCCAGCGGCGACTCTTGGGGGACTGAAGCTTTCTTT. As protein: CASGDSWGTEAFF.

The chain couples TRBV5-1 to TRBJ1-6; D perhaps matches TRBD1 (5 bases). Trimming removed 4 bases from V and 6 bases from J, with 11 bases in between. CDR1 SGHRS and CDR2 YFSETQ come from the germline V gene. This CDR3 has 14 amino acids. The CDR3 nucleotides are TGCGCCAGCAGCGGGGGGACTACTAATTCACCCCTCCACTTT. Translation gives CASSGGTTNSPLHF.